Sequencing of this T cell receptor (beta chain) was carried out in a study of T cell clonality in common variable immunodeficiency. This clone has a handful of counts. Its target is unknown. One base away lies a much larger clone, so this may be a sequencing read error. The read is 3 residues too short to cover the CDR3 end, so that end is filled in from the germline J gene. Overall study results and limits: Shared TCRbeta clones were fewer between CVID subjects than controls. CVID subjects showed higher TCRbeta clonality than healthy controls. T cell subpopulation sequencing would be needed to explain CVID clonality.

Patients and controls were mostly of Caucasian heritage. The CDR3 sequence is 13 residues long. The germline CDR1 and CDR2 sequences are DFQATT and SNEGSKA (reference sequence). Only in-frame clones appear in the TCRdb table, and some are missing; sequencing was by immunoSEQ multiplex PCR. The sample contains approximately 34,000 clones, none of them singletons. Sample: peripheral blood mononuclear cells. The gene calls are TRBV20-1 and TRBJ1-1; TRBD1 might be the D (6 bases). The clonotype originates from a person between 18 and 75 years old in good health. The sequenced part of the CDR3 DNA is TGCAGTGCTGGAGATGGGGGCAGCACTGAA. It is translated as CSAGDGGSTE. The complete CDR3 reads CSAGDGGSTEAFF.